Here is one T cell receptor beta chain with its context. This clonotype was found a few times. What antigen it recognizes has not been identified. No much larger clone is present one base from it, and per-base qualities are unavailable. The entry originates in a study of response to subunit inactivated influenza vaccine (dated by TCRdb to the late 2010s). The study in broad terms: To follow how T cells responded to a trivalent subunit inactivated influenza vaccine, the researchers relied on deep quantitative profiling of the T cell receptor repertoire.

Libraries were prepared through RT-PCR. Reads for this sample came from an Illumina HiSeq 2500. The public reads were reanalyzed by TCRdb: fastp trimming at Q25, MiXCR alignment, in-frame beta chains only. Each entry merges the rows of one CDR3 protein and shows their most common DNA and genes. A total of around 790,000 distinct CDR3 sequences appear in this sample, 21% of them only once. 9.5% to 13% of the sample comes from the top ten. Overall results and qualifications from the work: The authors suggested that each seasonal influenza vaccination may recruit only a limited number of new T cells.

The CDR3 covers 15 residues, taking in both the cysteine and the phenylalanine. Only the CDR3 DNA stays, 45 bases, in frame from base 1. CDR1 and CDR2 are read off the germline V gene as LGHNA and YNFKEQ. Ends trimmed: V by 3 bases, J by 8 bases; bases unmatched to a gene: 1. The TCR comes from a man between 50 and 59 years old who received an inactivated influenza vaccine. Donor details come from another sample of the same person, matched by shared clones. The chain joins TRBV4-2 to TRBJ2-1; 16 bases in the junction line up with TRBD2. Specimen: PBMCs from blood, collected around 5 days after vaccination. The DNA is as follows: TGTGCCAGCAGCCAGGGGACTAGCGGGAGGGATGAGCAGTTCTTC. Its protein is CASSQGTSGRDEQFF.